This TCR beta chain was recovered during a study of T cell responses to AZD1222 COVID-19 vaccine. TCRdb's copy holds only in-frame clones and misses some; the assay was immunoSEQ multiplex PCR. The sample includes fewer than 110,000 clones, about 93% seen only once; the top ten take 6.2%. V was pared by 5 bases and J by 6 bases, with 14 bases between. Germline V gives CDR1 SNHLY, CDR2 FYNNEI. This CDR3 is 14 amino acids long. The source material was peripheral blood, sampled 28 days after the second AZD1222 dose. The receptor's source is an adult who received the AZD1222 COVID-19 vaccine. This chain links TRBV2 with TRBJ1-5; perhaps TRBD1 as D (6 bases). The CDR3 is CASSFGQPTQPQHF. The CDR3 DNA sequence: TGTGCCAGCAGTTTCGGACAGCCTACTCAGCCCCAGCATTTT.